A single sample gave rise to the 26 T cell receptor beta chains below, sequenced in a study of molecular identifiers for immune sequencing clone quantification. In TCRdb, the PCR reads were re-called with MiXCR into one record per CDR3 protein. Among 300,000 to 400,000 distinct CDR3 sequences listed, 24% were seen once. The source material was naive CD8+ T cells from blood, with Jurkat cell RNA spiked in. The subset: FACS-sorted CD8+CD4-CCR7+CD45RA+ naive T cells. All receptors come from a human donor in good health. Some libraries in this study had Jurkat cell RNA spiked in.

This clonotype was observed at least ten times. This chain connects TRBV20-1 to TRBJ1-6; 8 nucleotides agree with TRBD1. This CDR3 has 15 amino acids. Germline V gene lookup returns CDR1 DFQATT and CDR2 SNEGSKA (reference sequence). V shed 0 bases and J 10 bases; nucleotides not matched to a gene: 8. CDR3 nucleotides: TGCAGTGCTAGAGACCACGACAGGGGAGGATCACCCCTCCACTTT. Translated: CSARDHDRGGSPLHF.

This clonotype was detected many times. The rearrangement links TRBV9 to TRBJ1-1, with 9 bases fitting TRBD1. The CDR3 loop spans 16 amino acids. After removal of 4 bases from V and 3 bases from J, the junction contained 10 bases not matched to a gene. Per the germline V gene, CDR1 is SGDLS and CDR2 is YYNGEE. This chain's CDR3 is CASSSIGQGPDTEAFF. Here the CDR3 DNA reads TGTGCCAGCAGCTCGATAGGACAGGGGCCGGACACTGAAGCTTTCTTT.

The table lists this clonotype with a few counts. The chain uses TRBV4-3 and TRBJ1-1; D possibly corresponds to TRBD1 (6 bases). V was pared by 1 base and J by 7 bases, with 13 bases between. Germline V CDR1 and CDR2: LGHNA, YSLEER. The CDR3 is 14 residues long. This CDR3 reads CASSQVRGASEAFF. As DNA, the CDR3 is TGCGCCAGCAGCCAAGTGAGGGGGGCTAGTGAAGCTTTCTTT.

This clonotype was recorded many times. The genes are TRBV13 and TRBJ1-1; TRBD1 matches at 8 bases. The germline V gene has CDR1 PRHDT and CDR2 FYEKMQ (reference sequence). The V and J ends lost 0 bases and 6 bases, in that order; junction bases with no gene match: 3. The CDR3 runs to 14 residues. The CDR3 region has the DNA TGTGCCAGCAGCTTAGGGACAGGGGCGTCTGAAGCTTTCTTT. Encoded protein: CASSLGTGASEAFF.

This clonotype was picked up many times. The genes are TRBV5-1 and TRBJ2-5, with TRBD2 identical over 8 bases. This CDR3 contains 16 residues. Trimming cost V 4 bases and J 4 bases; bases outside gene matches: 12. In germline, CDR1 is SGHRS, CDR2 YFSETQ. For the CDR3, the DNA is TGCGCCAGCAGCCCGGAACGGGGGGGACCGCCAGAGACCCAGTACTTC. Translated: CASSPERGGPPETQYF.

V gene TRBV7-9 combines with J gene TRBJ1-1, with unresolved D. Germline V gene sequence: CDR1 SEHNR, CDR2 FQNEAQ (reference sequence). V dropped 5 bases and J dropped 3 bases, with 10 bases sitting between them. The CDR3 has 13 residues. CDR3 bases: TGTGCCAGCAGCGAGCCCAGAGACACTGAAGCTTTCTTT. It translates to CASSEPRDTEAFF.

This clonotype was detected ten times or more. The chain couples TRBV14 to TRBJ2-3; 11 nucleotides line up with TRBD2. The trim removed 4 bases at V and 6 bases at J, leaving 3 bases unmatched. Per germline, CDR1 SGHDN and CDR2 FVKESK. This CDR3 contains 14 residues. The CDR3 sequence: CASSLLAGDDTQYF. CDR3 coding DNA: TGTGCCAGCAGCCTACTAGCGGGGGATGATACGCAGTATTTT.

This clonotype was seen repeatedly, ten times or more. The chain joins TRBV12-3 or TRBV12-4 to TRBJ2-3, with 7 bases matching TRBD2. The length of the CDR3 is 15 residues. V lost 3 bases, J lost 3 bases, and 6 bases stayed unmatched. CDR3 in DNA: TGTGCCAGCAGTTTCCTTGGGAGGGAGACAGATACGCAGTATTTT. This encodes CASSFLGRETDTQYF.

This clonotype was seen more than once but under ten times. The CDR3 DNA sequence: TGTGCCAGCAGCTGGGGGAACCCCACCGGGGAGCTGTTTTTT. As protein: CASSWGNPTGELFF. The chain has TRBV7-2 and TRBJ2-2, with D tentatively TRBD1 or TRBD2 (5 bases each). V shed 4 bases and J shed 4 bases, with 10 bases lying between them. The CDR3 loop spans 14 amino acids. The V gene's germline CDR1 is SGHTA and CDR2 FQGNSA.

In its sample, this clonotype was seen a few times. An end of the junction does not agree with germline; a read error may underlie this. This chain uses TRBV5-6 with TRBJ2-4, with 7 bases that match TRBD2. This CDR3 comprises 15 residues. Germline V gene sequence: CDR1 SGHDT, CDR2 YYEEEE. CDR3 nucleotide sequence: TGTGCCGGCAGGGAGGGGCCCATAGCCAAAAACATTCAGTACTTC. Protein: CAGREGPIAKNIQYF.

With respect to this clonotype: A much larger clonotype is one base distant, so this may be a read error. The CDR3 DNA is TGTGCCAGCAGTACCGTAGGAGGCTCGAACACTGAAGCTTTCTTT. It yields the protein CASSTVGGSNTEAFF. The chain couples TRBV6-5 to TRBJ1-1; D is uncertain. V lost 5 bases to trimming and J lost 1 base, with 14 bases between them. Germline-derived CDR1 and CDR2 are MNHEY and SVGAGI. The CDR3 totals 15 residues.

The gene calls are TRBV27 and TRBJ1-2; the D gene is possibly TRBD1 (5 bases). The CDR3 totals 13 residues. Looked up from germline, CDR1 is MNHEY and CDR2 is SMNVEV (reference sequence). Trimming stripped 3 bases from V and 3 bases from J, with 8 bases between. This CDR3 reads CASSFGRDYGYTF. The CDR3 DNA is TGTGCCAGCAGTTTCGGCAGGGACTATGGCTACACCTTC.

Ten or more counts support this clonotype. The CDR3 DNA is TGTGCCTGGAGTTCGGCCTATGGCTACACCTTC. Its translation: CAWSSAYGYTF. V gene TRBV30 combines with J gene TRBJ1-2; D not resolved. V lost 2 bases and J 4 bases, leaving 5 bases between the germline ends. The CDR3 spans 11 residues. The germline V gene encodes CDR1 GTSNPN and CDR2 SVGIG (reference sequence).

The sample holds many counts of this clonotype. The chain is built from TRBV5-6 and TRBJ2-4; 8 bases match TRBD1. Germline trimming cut 4 bases from V and 7 bases from J; bases unmatched to any gene: 7. The germline V gene has CDR1 SGHDT and CDR2 YYEEEE. The CDR3 is 14 amino acids. The CDR3 bases are TGTGCCAGCAGCCAGGACAGGGCGGGTAACATTCAGTACTTC. Its protein is CASSQDRAGNIQYF.

This clonotype was observed a handful of times. The chain links TRBV6-5 to TRBJ2-3; D possibly matches TRBD1 or TRBD2 (5 bases each). Germline V lookup: CDR1 MNHEY, CDR2 SVGAGI. The CDR3 spans 12 residues. V lost 6 bases to trimming and J lost 4 bases, with 8 bases between them. CDR3 sequence (DNA): TGTGCCAGCAGCTCGGGACCAGATACGCAGTATTTT. Protein: CASSSGPDTQYF.

This clonotype was counted many times. The chain carries TRBV5-6 and TRBJ1-5; a possible D gene is TRBD1 (5 bases). Trimming left V 4 bases short and J 7 bases short, with 15 bases between. This CDR3 has 14 residues. CDR1 and CDR2 (germline): SGHDT, YYEEEE. The CDR3 is CASSKTAFGQPQHF. The CDR3 DNA is TGTGCCAGCAGCAAGACAGCTTTCGGGCAGCCCCAGCATTTT.

To note about this clonotype: This may come from a read error, since a much larger clone is one base off. Without the conserved terminal phenylalanine or tryptophan, this CDR3 likely stems from a read error. The chain is built from TRBV4-2 and TRBJ2-3; D unclear. CDR1 and CDR2 (germline): LGHNA, YNFKEQ. V dropped 0 bases and J dropped 0 bases, with 7 bases sitting between them. The CDR3 extends over 15 amino acids. The CDR3 bases are TGTGCCAGCAGCCAAGATACGGACAGCACAGATACGCAGTATCTT. It encodes CASSQDTDSTDTQYL.

J is TRBJ2-5 and V is TRBV2, with TRBD2 identical over 10 bases. Per the germline V gene, CDR1 is SNHLY and CDR2 is FYNNEI. Trimming cost V 7 bases and J 0 bases; bases outside gene matches: 2. This CDR3 is 14 amino acids long. The CDR3 region has the DNA TGTGCCAGCACCGGACTAGCGGACCAAGAGACCCAGTACTTC. Translating it yields CASTGLADQETQYF. Supplemented by reference TRBV2 and TRBJ2-5, the full variable domain reads EPEVTQTPSHQVTQMGQEVILRCVPISNHLYFYWYRQILGQKVEFLVSFYNNEISEKSEIFDDQFSVERPDGSNFTLKIRSTKLEDSAMYFCASTGLADQETQYFGPGTRLLVL.

This clonotype was seen more than once but under ten times. The chain links TRBV18 to TRBJ1-1; 9 positions match TRBD1. V lost 5 bases, J lost 0 bases, and 4 bases stayed unmatched. Germline values: CDR1 KGHSH, CDR2 LQKENI. The CDR3 extends over 15 amino acids. The CDR3 DNA follows: TGTGCCAGCTCAATAGGGACAGGGTTGAACACTGAAGCTTTCTTT. Its protein is CASSIGTGLNTEAFF.

This clonotype was picked up many times. J is TRBJ1-1 and V is TRBV7-9; D possibly corresponds to TRBD1 (6 bases). Germline V gives CDR1 SEHNR, CDR2 FQNEAQ (reference sequence). The ends were cut back, 1 base at V and 4 bases at J, with 10 bases in the middle. The CDR3 loop spans 14 amino acids. CDR3 protein: CASSLEQGGTEAFF. The CDR3 DNA reads as TGTGCCAGCAGCTTAGAACAGGGAGGCACTGAAGCTTTCTTT. Full variable domain (outside the CDR3, taken from reference TRBV7-9 and TRBJ1-1): DTGVSQNPRHKITKRGQNVTFRCDPISEHNRLYWYRQTLGQGPEFLTYFQNEAQLEKSRLLSDRFSAERPKGSFSTLEIQRTEQGDSAMYLCASSLEQGGTEAFFGQGTRLTVV.

The chain employs TRBV2 and TRBJ2-3; D remains unclear. The CDR3 has 15 residues. V was trimmed by 2 bases and J by 4 bases, leaving 13 bases between them. CDR1 SNHLY and CDR2 FYNNEI come from the germline V gene. The CDR3 region is CASSEFGDSADTQYF. The CDR3 nucleotides read TGTGCCAGCAGTGAATTTGGGGATAGTGCAGATACGCAGTATTTT. The entire variable domain, with the rest obtained from reference TRBV2 and TRBJ2-3, is as follows: EPEVTQTPSHQVTQMGQEVILRCVPISNHLYFYWYRQILGQKVEFLVSFYNNEISEKSEIFDDQFSVERPDGSNFTLKIRSTKLEDSAMYFCASSEFGDSADTQYFGPGTRLTVL.

V gene TRBV6-2 or TRBV6-3 combines with J gene TRBJ2-3; D gene unclear. The CDR3 has 13 residues. V was cut by 2 bases and J by 5 bases, with 8 bases left in between. CDR1 and CDR2 (germline): MNHEY, SVGEGT. CDR3 nucleotides: TGTGCCAGCAGTTACCAGGACGGAGATACGCAGTATTTT. This gives the protein CASSYQDGDTQYF.

This clonotype turned up a few times. CDR3 protein: CASSVKMNTEAFF. CDR3 bases: TGTGCCAGCAGCGTAAAGATGAACACTGAAGCTTTCTTT. The gene calls are TRBV9 and TRBJ1-1; D remains ambiguous. Germline V lookup: CDR1 SGDLS, CDR2 YYNGEE. V gave up 1 base and J gave up 0 bases, with 4 bases separating them. CDR3 length: 13 amino acids.

The chain combines TRBV5-6 with TRBJ2-2; weak D call: TRBD2 (5 bases). CDR1 and CDR2 from the germline V gene are SGHDT and YYEEEE. The CDR3 length is 15 residues. With 0 bases removed from V and 1 base from J, the gap between germline ends came to 7 bases. In DNA, the CDR3 is TGTGCCAGCAGCTTGGGAGGGATGAACACCGGGGAGCTGTTTTTT. This sequence encodes CASSLGGMNTGELFF.

This clonotype has a handful of counts. This chain connects TRBV6-1 to TRBJ1-1; 8 nucleotides align to TRBD1. CDR1 and CDR2 (germline): MNHNS, SASEGT. This CDR3 has 14 amino acids. V lost 2 bases to trimming and J lost 11 bases; unmatched junction nucleotides: 10. CDR3 bases: TGTGCCAGCAGTGAATGGAGGACAGGGTTTGGGGCTTTCTTT. The encoded protein is CASSEWRTGFGAFF.

The table lists this clonotype with many counts. The rearrangement links TRBV20-1 to TRBJ2-3, with a possible D match to TRBD2 (5 bases). Trimming shortened V by 5 bases and J by 0 bases, and 9 bases separated the two germline ends. CDR1 is DFQATT and CDR2 is SNEGSKA in the germline V gene (reference sequence). This CDR3 is 13 amino acids long. The CDR3 loop reads CSASGYSTDTQYF. The CDR3 DNA reads TGCAGTGCTTCGGGGTATAGCACAGATACGCAGTATTTT.